The clone carrying this T cell receptor (beta chain) was seen more than once but under ten times. This record belongs to a study of OX40 agonist ivuxolimab in advanced cancers. The assay was immunoSEQ multiplex PCR, and TCRdb's table has in-frame clones only and misses some. The data hold fewer than 85,000 clones, with roughly four fifths observed a single time. The germline V and J ends were trimmed by 1 base and 6 bases, with 9 bases remaining between them. CDR3 length: 13 residues. Germline values: CDR1 MDHEN, CDR2 SYDVKM. Sequencing used CD4+ or CD8+ T cells sorted from blood, obtained in a trial of the OX40 agonist ivuxolimab. This chain connects TRBV28 to TRBJ1-2; D is undetermined. The TCR was taken from an adult with an advanced solid tumor such as melanoma, head and neck, liver or kidney cancer. The CDR3 protein is CASSLSNADGYTF. For the CDR3, the DNA is TGTGCCAGCAGTTTATCCAATGCTGATGGCTACACCTTC.